The following is a TCR beta chain sequence with its context. As yet, its antigen is unknown. The record originates from a study of cytotoxic CD8 clonotypes in ibrutinib-treated CLL. At the level of the study: It was after a median about 12 months of treatment, range 6 to 36, that response samples were taken. Whole-study findings and limits: Upon ibrutinib response clonality rose, and upon progression it fell back toward baseline. Baseline clonality, higher than in age-matched healthy donors, tracked circulating CD8+ T-cell counts. Public clonotypes occurred uncommonly; on treatment, they contracted or remained stable.

Only in-frame clones appear in the TCRdb table, and some are missing; sequencing was by immunoSEQ multiplex PCR. The sample consists of about 300,000 clones, around 76% of them appearing once. This clonotype was obtained from a human donor with chronic lymphocytic leukemia. Sequencing was performed on PBMCs, taken at disease progression, from a patient treated with ibrutinib.

CDR3 in amino acids: CASSRTSGSSYITDTQYF. CDR3 nucleotides: TGTGCCAGCAGTCGGACTAGCGGGAGCTCTTACATCACAGATACGCAGTATTTT. The rearrangement joins TRBV7-2 to TRBJ2-3, with 13 bases matching TRBD2. From germline, CDR1 is SGHTA and CDR2 FQGNSA. CDR3 size: 18 residues. The V segment lost 6 bases and the J segment 2 bases; nucleotides outside the gene matches: 11.